The 29 T cell receptor beta chains below come from one sample, sequenced in a study of metastatic and nonmetastatic thyroid tumors. TCRdb reanalyzed the PCR reads via MiXCR. The repertoire has tens of thousands of clones, around a third of them found once; the top ten carry 13% to 15%. Thyroid surgery was preceded by no treatment in any patient. Sequencing used blood. Every receptor here comes from a female donor with papillary thyroid cancer or a benign thyroid nodule (not recorded which). Some clones in this sample may be carry-over from other donors' samples.

V is TRBV7-6 and J is TRBJ2-7; no firm D call. The V gene lost 1 base and the J gene lost 0 bases, with 16 bases spanning the gap. The CDR3 runs 17 residues. CDR1 is SGHVS, CDR2 FNYEAQ, per germline. The CDR3 spells CASSLGKSDGSSYEQYF. DNA for the CDR3: TGTGCCAGCAGCTTAGGGAAGAGTGATGGTTCCTCCTACGAGCAGTACTTC. The full variable domain, completed using reference TRBV7-6 and TRBJ2-7, is GAGVSQSPRYKVTKRGQDVALRCDPISGHVSLYWYRQALGQGPEFLTYFNYEAQQDKSGLPNDRFSAERPEGSISTLTIQRTEQRDSAMYRCASSLGKSDGSSYEQYFGPGTRLTVT.

This clone was observed a handful of times. The rearrangement uses TRBV27 and TRBJ2-3, with a possible D match to TRBD2 (5 bases). Germline V gives CDR1 MNHEY, CDR2 SMNVEV (reference sequence). The CDR3 runs to 16 residues. Trimming pared 3 bases from V and 2 bases from J, leaving 15 bases between. The CDR3 sequence is CASSLLATFITDTQYF. CDR3 in DNA: TGTGCCAGCAGTTTGCTAGCCACGTTTATCACAGATACGCAGTATTTT.

V and J are TRBV7-2 and TRBJ2-7, with TRBD2 matching 11 bases. J lost 3 bases, V lost 4 bases, and 2 bases had no gene match. CDR1 SGHTA and CDR2 FQGNSA come from the germline V gene. The CDR3 sequence is 14 residues long. The CDR3 reads CASSSGTSGYEQYF. DNA of the CDR3: TGTGCCAGCAGCTCCGGGACTAGCGGCTACGAGCAGTACTTC.

This clone ranks as medium-sized (0.01 to 0.1%). This chain connects TRBV6-1 to TRBJ2-2; D might be TRBD1 (5 bases). V gave up 4 bases and J gave up 4 bases, with 13 bases separating them. The CDR3 has 15 residues. Germline CDR1 is MNHNS and CDR2 is SASEGT. Here the CDR3 reads CASSVNSGRTGELFF. The CDR3, as DNA: TGTGCCAGCAGTGTGAATTCAGGGCGCACCGGGGAGCTGTTTTTT.

Relative to its sample, this clone is medium-sized. The chain is built from TRBV6-2 or TRBV6-3 and TRBJ1-2, with TRBD1 identical over 9 bases. Germline-derived CDR1 and CDR2 are MNHEY and SVGEGT. V shed 4 bases and J 4 bases; nucleotides not matched to a gene: 10. CDR3 length: 16 amino acids. The CDR3 DNA reads TGTGCCAGCAGTTCCAACAGGGGGCGGTTTGGCTATGGCTACACCTTC. This codes for CASSSNRGRFGYGYTF.

Sample share makes this clone medium-sized (0.01 to 0.1%). At the DNA level, this CDR3 is encoded by other sequences in the same sample as well. This chain joins TRBV19 and TRBJ2-3; D call uncertain. With 1 base removed from V and 0 bases from J, the gap between germline ends came to 8 bases. CDR3 length: 15 residues. The germline gives CDR1 LNHDA, CDR2 SQIVND (reference sequence). The CDR3 loop reads CASSIAWLSTDTQYF. CDR3 DNA sequence: TGTGCCAGTAGTATAGCTTGGCTTAGCACAGATACGCAGTATTTT.

In this sample, this clone turned up once. One end of the junction does not line up with germline, which may come from a read error. The chain has TRBV5-1 and TRBJ2-7; no firm D call. Germline assignment: CDR1 SGHRS and CDR2 YFSETQ. The CDR3 has 12 residues. CDR3 coding DNA: TGCGCCAGCAGATTGGATAGAGGCGAGCAGTACTTC. Protein sequence: CASRLDRGEQYF.

This clone was found many times. The germline gene is not matched at one end of the junction; a read error may be the cause. This chain connects TRBV6-2 or TRBV6-3 to TRBJ2-5; D unresolved. CDR1 MNHEY and CDR2 SVGEGT come from the germline V gene. The CDR3 totals 13 residues. CDR3 residues: CASSTENQEAQYF. The CDR3 DNA sequence: TGTGCCAGCAGTACAGAAAACCAAGAGGCCCAGTACTTC.

At least ten counts were recorded for this clone. The CDR3 DNA reads as TGTGCCAGCAGCTTAGAGGCAGGTTGGAACACTGAAGCTTTCTTT. Protein product: CASSLEAGWNTEAFF. This chain uses TRBV7-9 with TRBJ1-1, with unresolved D. The CDR3 totals 15 residues. The V and J ends lost 1 base and 1 base respectively, with 10 bases between them. CDR1 is SEHNR, CDR2 FQNEAQ, per germline (reference sequence).

The table lists this clone with many counts. CDR3 DNA sequence: TGCAGTGCTAGAGCGGTTAGCGGGAATCACTACAATGAGCAGTTCTTC. Its protein is CSARAVSGNHYNEQFF. The chain couples TRBV20-1 to TRBJ2-1; 8 nucleotides match TRBD2. After removal of 1 base from V and 3 bases from J, the junction contained 8 bases not matched to a gene. CDR1 and CDR2 from the germline V gene are DFQATT and SNEGSKA (reference sequence). This CDR3 is 16 amino acids long.

Remarks on this clone: A junction boundary mismatches the germline segment, possibly from a read error. V usage is TRBV11-1 and J usage is TRBJ2-1; 9 bases map to TRBD2. The germline V gene encodes CDR1 SGHAT and CDR2 FQDESV (reference sequence). The CDR3 consists of 15 residues. The CDR3 nucleotides read TGTGCCAGCAGCTTGAGCGGGAGGTCCAGCAATGAGCAATTCTTC. Protein: CASSLSGRSSNEQFF.

This clone was recorded at least ten times. The chain couples TRBV7-2 to TRBJ2-5; the D is unclear. Trimming took off 1 base at V and 7 bases at J, with 13 bases between the two ends. Germline assignment: CDR1 SGHTA and CDR2 FQGNSA. The CDR3 totals 14 residues. CDR3 loop: CASSLVTAYGTQYF. The CDR3 bases are TGTGCCAGCAGCTTAGTAACGGCTTATGGGACCCAGTACTTC.

This clone ranks as medium-sized. This chain connects TRBV19 to TRBJ1-1, with a weak D call TRBD1 (5 bases). The CDR3 runs 16 residues. The germline V gene encodes CDR1 LNHDA and CDR2 SQIVND (reference sequence). The CDR3 region has the DNA TGTGTATCGAAACGGGCAGGGTATGAGGGTAACACTGAAGCTTTCTTT. Protein product: CVSKRAGYEGNTEAFF. Filled out from reference TRBV19 and TRBJ1-1, the complete variable domain reads DGGITQSPKYLFRKEGQNVTLSCEQNLNHDAMYWYRQDPGQGLRLIYYSQIVNDFQKGDIAEGYSVSREKKESFPLTVTSAQKNPTAFYLCVSKRAGYEGNTEAFFGQGTRLTVV.

This chain joins TRBV11-2 and TRBJ2-7; perhaps TRBD2 as D (6 bases). The germline gives CDR1 SGHAT, CDR2 FQNNGV. The length of the CDR3 is 14 residues. V gave up 3 bases and J gave up 7 bases, with 16 bases separating them. The CDR3 nucleotides read TGTGCCAGCAGCTTTGGGGGGACCCCGGGGGAGCAGTACTTC. Amino acid sequence: CASSFGGTPGEQYF.

This chain links TRBV28 with TRBJ2-5; a weak D match, TRBD1 (6 bases). This CDR3 has 14 amino acids. V was cut by 5 bases and J by 5 bases, with 15 bases left in between. Germline CDR1 MDHEN, CDR2 SYDVKM. This CDR3 is CASSGKQGVETQYF. CDR3 DNA: TGTGCCAGCAGTGGAAAACAGGGCGTGGAGACCCAGTACTTC.

This clone is medium-sized. This chain uses TRBV20-1 with TRBJ1-6; tentative D call: TRBD1 (6 bases). The V end was cut by 3 bases, the J end by 6 bases, with 15 bases between. Germline V gene lookup returns CDR1 DFQATT and CDR2 SNEGSKA (reference sequence). This CDR3 has 15 amino acids. CDR3 residues: CSASRGVFFNSPLHF. The DNA of the CDR3 is TGCAGTGCTAGCAGGGGCGTTTTCTTTAATTCACCCCTCCACTTT.

The CDR3 here is CASSLVGTESYEQYF. The CDR3 coding sequence is TGCGCCAGCAGCTTGGTAGGTACAGAATCCTACGAGCAGTACTTC. J is TRBJ2-7 and V is TRBV5-1; D not resolved. Per the germline V gene, CDR1 is SGHRS and CDR2 is YFSETQ. The CDR3 is 15 amino acids. Between the trimmed V and J ends, which lost 0 bases and 1 base, there was a span of 11 bases.

Many counts were recorded for this clone. A much larger clone differs from this one at a single base, so this may be a read error. The V call is TRBV10-3, the J call TRBJ2-1; no clear D gene. Germline V gene sequence: CDR1 ENHRY, CDR2 SYGVKD. The CDR3 covers 12 residues. The CDR3 DNA reads TGTGCCATCGGTGACGTTGCGCATGAGCAGTTCTTC. This gives the protein CAIGDVAHEQFF.

This clone rates as medium-sized. This rearrangement joins TRBV6-1 to TRBJ2-7; the match to TRBD1 covers 10 bases. The V segment lost 7 bases and the J segment 4 bases; nucleotides outside the gene matches: 10. The CDR3 is 15 amino acids. The germline V gene has CDR1 MNHNS and CDR2 SASEGT. CDR3 DNA sequence: TGTGCCAGCACACCCTTACCGGGACAGGGGTACGAGCAGTACTTC. Translation: CASTPLPGQGYEQYF.

This clone was detected many times. The chain combines TRBV10-1 with TRBJ1-1, with D unclear. Trimming left V 3 bases short and J 1 base short, with 12 bases between. The germline V gene encodes CDR1 WNHNN and CDR2 SYGVQD (reference sequence). The CDR3 loop spans 15 amino acids. Here the CDR3 reads CASSEGSARNTEAFF. For the CDR3, the DNA is TGCGCCAGCAGTGAAGGATCGGCCAGGAACACTGAAGCTTTCTTT.

This clone was recorded at least ten times. V usage is TRBV14 and J usage is TRBJ2-7; TRBD1 aligns across 7 bases. With 0 bases clipped from V and 4 bases from J, the junction kept 9 bases outside the gene matches. The CDR3 consists of 16 residues. Germline CDR1 is SGHDN and CDR2 is FVKESK. DNA for the CDR3: TGTGCCAGCAGCCAAGAGGGAATGGGACAGAAATACGAGCAGTACTTC. Translation gives CASSQEGMGQKYEQYF.

This chain uses TRBV18 with TRBJ1-1; no reliable D call. This CDR3 has 11 amino acids. CDR1 and CDR2 (germline): KGHSH, LQKENI. V was cut by 6 bases and J by 2 bases, with 4 bases left in between. CDR3 in DNA: TGTGCCAGCTCGCTAAACACTGAAGCTTTCTTT. The encoded protein is CASSLNTEAFF.

This clone was found many times. The rearrangement uses TRBV7-2 and TRBJ2-5; D remains unclear. V was shortened by 6 bases and J by 1 base, with 15 bases between the two germline ends. CDR3 size: 15 residues. Germline loops: CDR1 SGHTA, CDR2 FQGNSA. The CDR3 sequence: CASSADWEAQETQYF. In DNA, the CDR3 is TGTGCCAGCAGTGCAGACTGGGAAGCCCAAGAGACCCAGTACTTC.

This clone was counted ten times or more. This chain joins TRBV5-4 and TRBJ2-7, with 8 positions matching TRBD1. The CDR3 consists of 14 residues. V lost 2 bases to trimming and J lost 0 bases; unmatched junction nucleotides: 1. From germline, CDR1 is SGHNT and CDR2 YYREEE (reference sequence). CDR3 loop: CASSLDRGSYEQYF. CDR3 in DNA: TGTGCCAGCAGCTTAGACAGGGGCTCCTACGAGCAGTACTTC.

This clone was seen once. The gene calls are TRBV3-1 and TRBJ2-7, with D possibly called TRBD1 or TRBD2 (5 bases each). Germline V gene lookup returns CDR1 LGHDT and CDR2 YNNKEL (reference sequence). The V end lost 3 bases, the J end lost 9 bases, and 12 bases lay between the germline ends. The length of the CDR3 is 12 residues. CDR3 coding DNA: TGTGCCAGCAGCCAGGGTGGGGGTACGCAGTACTTC. Protein: CASSQGGGTQYF.

This clone was seen only once. The chain uses TRBV9 and TRBJ2-3, with 11 positions matching TRBD2. The CDR3 has 19 residues. Germline values: CDR1 SGDLS, CDR2 YYNGEE. V lost 0 bases and J lost 15; bases outside the gene matches: 24. The CDR3 nucleotides are TGTGCCAGCAGCGTAGCCCCCCCGGGACTAGCGGTAGTAGGAGATACTCATTATTTT. Translation: CASSVAPPGLAVVGDTHYF.

This chain uses TRBV27 with TRBJ2-2; D is perhaps TRBD1 or TRBD2 (6 bases each). This CDR3 is built from 18 residues. CDR1 is MNHEY, CDR2 SMNVEV, per germline (reference sequence). V lost 5 bases, J lost 6 bases, and 25 bases lay in between. The CDR3 coding sequence is TGTGCCAGCAGTGGCTGGACATCGGAGGGGGGTAAGGCCGGGGAGCTGTTTTTT. It encodes CASSGWTSEGGKAGELFF.

Comments on this clone: The junction departs from germline at one end; a sequencing error may be responsible. The chain has TRBV19 and TRBJ2-5; weak D call: TRBD2 (5 bases). CDR1 and CDR2 (germline): LNHDA, SQIVND (reference sequence). There are 13 residues in the CDR3. The CDR3 nucleotides read TGTTCCAGTAGGCCGGAGGTAAGGGAGACCCAGTACTTC. Translation: CSSRPEVRETQYF.

At least ten counts were recorded for this clone. This chain links TRBV5-1 with TRBJ2-5, with 8 positions matching TRBD2. V shed 4 bases, J shed 5 bases, and the junction held 10 bases outside the gene matches. Germline V gene sequence: CDR1 SGHRS, CDR2 YFSETQ. The CDR3 has 15 residues. CDR3 in amino acids: CASSLSRGGRETQYF. The DNA of the CDR3 is TGCGCCAGCAGCCTGAGTCGGGGGGGCCGCGAGACCCAGTACTTC. Supplemented by reference TRBV5-1 and TRBJ2-5, the full variable domain reads KAGVTQTPRYLIKTRGQQVTLSCSPISGHRSVSWYQQTPGQGLQFLFEYFSETQRNKGNFPGRFSGRQFSNSRSEMNVSTLELGDSALYLCASSLSRGGRETQYFGPGTRLLVL.